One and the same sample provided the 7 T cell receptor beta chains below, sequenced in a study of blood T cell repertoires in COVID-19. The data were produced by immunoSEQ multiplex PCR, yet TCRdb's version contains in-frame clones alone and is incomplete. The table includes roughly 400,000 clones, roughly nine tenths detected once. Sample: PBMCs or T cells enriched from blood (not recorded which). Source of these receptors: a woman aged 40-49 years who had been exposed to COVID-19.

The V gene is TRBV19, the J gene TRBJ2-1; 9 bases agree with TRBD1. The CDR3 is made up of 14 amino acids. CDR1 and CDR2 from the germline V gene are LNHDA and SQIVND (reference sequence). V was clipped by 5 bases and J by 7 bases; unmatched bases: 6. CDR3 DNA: TGTGCCAGTAGTTTCCGGGACAGGGTGAATGAGCAGTTCTTC. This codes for CASSFRDRVNEQFF.

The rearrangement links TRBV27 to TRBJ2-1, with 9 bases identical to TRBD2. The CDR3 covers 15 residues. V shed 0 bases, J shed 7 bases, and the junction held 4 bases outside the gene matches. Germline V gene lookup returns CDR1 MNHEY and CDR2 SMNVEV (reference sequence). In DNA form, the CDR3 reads TGTGCCAGCAGTTTATCCCTAGCGGGGCAGAATGAGCAGTTCTTC. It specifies CASSLSLAGQNEQFF.

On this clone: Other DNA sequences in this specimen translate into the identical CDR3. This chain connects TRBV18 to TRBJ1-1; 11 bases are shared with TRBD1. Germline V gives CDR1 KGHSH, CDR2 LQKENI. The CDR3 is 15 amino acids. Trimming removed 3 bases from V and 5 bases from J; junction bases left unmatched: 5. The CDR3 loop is CASSPSGTGGTEAFF. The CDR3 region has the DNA TGTGCCAGCTCACCCTCCGGGACAGGGGGGACTGAAGCTTTCTTT.

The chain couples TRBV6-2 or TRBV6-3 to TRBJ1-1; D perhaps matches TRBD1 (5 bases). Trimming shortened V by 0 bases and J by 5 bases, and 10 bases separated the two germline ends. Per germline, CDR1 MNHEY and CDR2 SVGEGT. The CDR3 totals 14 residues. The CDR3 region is CASSYSQGWTEAFF. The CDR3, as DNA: TGTGCCAGCAGTTACTCGCAGGGATGGACTGAAGCTTTCTTT.

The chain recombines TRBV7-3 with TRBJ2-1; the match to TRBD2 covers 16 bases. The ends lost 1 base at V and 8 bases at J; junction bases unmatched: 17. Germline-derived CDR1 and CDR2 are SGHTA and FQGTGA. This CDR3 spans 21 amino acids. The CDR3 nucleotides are TGTGCCAGCAGCTTAAAGGGGCGATCACAGGGGGGACTAGCGGGAGGGCATGAGCAGTTCTTC. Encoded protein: CASSLKGRSQGGLAGGHEQFF. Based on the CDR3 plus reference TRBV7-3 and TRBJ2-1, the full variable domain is GAGVSQTPSNKVTEKGKYVELRCDPISGHTALYWYRQSLGQGPEFLIYFQGTGAADDSGLPNDRFFAVRPEGSVSTLKIQRTERGDSAVYLCASSLKGRSQGGLAGGHEQFFGPGTRLTVL.

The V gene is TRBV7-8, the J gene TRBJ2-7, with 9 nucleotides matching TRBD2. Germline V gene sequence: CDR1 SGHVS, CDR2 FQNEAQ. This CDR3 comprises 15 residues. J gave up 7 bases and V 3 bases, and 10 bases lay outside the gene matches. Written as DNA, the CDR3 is TGTGCCAGCAGCTTCTCGGCGGGGGGGCCGAGAGAGCAGTACTTC. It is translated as CASSFSAGGPREQYF. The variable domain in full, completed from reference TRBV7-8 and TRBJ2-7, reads GAGVSQSPRYKVAKRGQDVALRCDPISGHVSLFWYQQALGQGPEFLTYFQNEAQLDKSGLPSDRFFAERPEGSVSTLKIQRTQQEDSAVYLCASSFSAGGPREQYFGPGTRLTVT.

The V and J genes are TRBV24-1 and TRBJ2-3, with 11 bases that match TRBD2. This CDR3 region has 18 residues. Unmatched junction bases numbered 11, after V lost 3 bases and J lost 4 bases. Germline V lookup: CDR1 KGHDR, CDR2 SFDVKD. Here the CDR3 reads CATSDPTDSGRASDTQYF. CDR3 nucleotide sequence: TGTGCCACCAGTGATCCCACCGATAGCGGGAGGGCCTCAGATACGCAGTATTTT.